This T cell receptor beta chain was sequenced in a study of cytomegalovirus exposure and HLA in healthy donors. Findings of the study overall: Earlier analysis yielded a pattern in which most TCR beta V segments were productive about 90% or about 30% of the time.

This clone was counted a few times. Antigen specificity is unknown. The PCR employed 60 Vbeta primers together with 13 Jbeta primers. Sequenced by immunoSEQ multiplex PCR; TCRdb stores in-frame clones only, minus some. Of around 130,000 clones listed, approximately 80% are singletons. V lost 7 bases and J 0 bases, leaving 12 bases between the germline ends. Looked up from germline, CDR1 is SQVTM and CDR2 is ANQGSEA. The CDR3 is made up of 13 amino acids. The source material was PBMCs. The rearrangement links TRBV29-1 to TRBJ1-2, with D unresolved. This sequence was found in a woman between 18 and 29 years old in good health and CMV-seropositive. DNA for the CDR3: TGCAGCGGAGGAGGGCAGGCTAACTATGGCTACACCTTC. Amino acid sequence: CSGGGQANYGYTF.